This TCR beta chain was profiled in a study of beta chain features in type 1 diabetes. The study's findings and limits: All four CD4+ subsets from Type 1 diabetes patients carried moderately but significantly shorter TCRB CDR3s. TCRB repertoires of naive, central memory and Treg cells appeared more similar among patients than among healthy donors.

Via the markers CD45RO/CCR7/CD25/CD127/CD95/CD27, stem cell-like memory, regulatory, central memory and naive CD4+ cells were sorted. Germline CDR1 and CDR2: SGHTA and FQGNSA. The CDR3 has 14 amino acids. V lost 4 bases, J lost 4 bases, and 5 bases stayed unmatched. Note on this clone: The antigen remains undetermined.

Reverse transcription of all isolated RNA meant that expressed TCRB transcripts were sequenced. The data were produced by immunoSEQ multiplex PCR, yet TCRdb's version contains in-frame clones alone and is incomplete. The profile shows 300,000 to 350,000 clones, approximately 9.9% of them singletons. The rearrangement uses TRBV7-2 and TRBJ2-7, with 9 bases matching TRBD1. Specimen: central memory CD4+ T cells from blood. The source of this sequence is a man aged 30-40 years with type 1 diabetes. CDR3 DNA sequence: TGTGCCAGCAGCTGGGGACAGGGAGGATACGAGCAGTACTTC. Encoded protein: CASSWGQGGYEQYF.